A single sample is the source of the 20 T cell receptor beta chains below, sequenced in a study of T cells in Graves' hyperthyroidism and ophthalmopathy. TCR beta CDR3 regions were amplified from RNA transcripts. Initially, a first-round RT-PCR of the TCR CDR3 employed the HTBI primer set. TCRdb processed the multiplex PCR reads anew with MiXCR; each CDR3 protein has one entry. The repertoire has approximately 640,000 distinct CDR3 sequences, 15% to 20% of them found once; the top ten carry 3.8%. Sequences were obtained from blood. The receptors originated from a woman aged 25 to 45 with Graves' hyperthyroidism.

This clonotype was recorded a few times. The rearrangement links TRBV27 to TRBJ2-2; 9 positions agree with TRBD1. J lost 3 bases, V lost 3 bases, and 8 bases had no gene match. CDR1 MNHEY and CDR2 SMNVEV come from the germline V gene (reference sequence). The CDR3 has 17 residues. CDR3 nucleotide sequence: TGTGCCAGCAGTTTCCGCGGGACAGGGATCGACACCGGGGAGCTGTTTTTT. Translation: CASSFRGTGIDTGELFF.

This rearrangement joins TRBV29-1 to TRBJ2-7; D is tentatively TRBD1 or TRBD2 (5 bases each). Germline CDR1 and CDR2: SQVTM and ANQGSEA. V lost 5 bases and J 9 bases, leaving 26 bases between the germline ends. CDR3 size: 15 residues. CDR3 sequence: CSVLSPSGTTLGQYF. The CDR3 DNA sequence: TGCAGCGTTCTCTCTCCCTCCGGGACGACATTGGGGCAGTACTTC.

This clonotype was observed at least ten times. The rearrangement links TRBV13 to TRBJ2-7, with D perhaps matching TRBD2 (5 bases). This CDR3 is 14 amino acids long. V was trimmed by 4 bases and J by 5 bases, leaving 15 bases between them. Germline assignment: CDR1 PRHDT and CDR2 FYEKMQ (reference sequence). The CDR3 DNA follows: TGTGCCAGCAGCTGGACCGAGGGTTTGCACGAGCAGTACTTC. The encoded protein is CASSWTEGLHEQYF.

This clonotype was detected a few times. The chain is built from TRBV20-1 and TRBJ2-7; 7 bases fit TRBD2. This CDR3 has 15 residues. Germline V gene sequence: CDR1 DFQATT, CDR2 SNEGSKA (reference sequence). Trimming took 0 bases from V and 3 from J; bases not matched to a gene: 8. CDR3 protein: CSARDPRGEGYEQYF. The CDR3 nucleotides are TGCAGTGCTAGAGACCCCCGGGGGGAGGGCTACGAGCAGTACTTC.

This clonotype was seen repeatedly, ten times or more. The chain has TRBV25-1 and TRBJ2-7, with D unclear. V was pared by 3 bases and J by 2 bases, with 8 bases between. The CDR3 length is 13 residues. CDR1 and CDR2 (germline): MGHDK, SYGVNS. The CDR3 region has the DNA TGTGCCAGCAGTGACTACGAGGCCTACGAGCAGTACTTC. It encodes CASSDYEAYEQYF.

This clonotype was observed a few times. The genes are TRBV5-4 and TRBJ1-1; D gene unclear. Germline CDR1 SGHNT, CDR2 YYREEE (reference sequence). V was clipped by 4 bases and J by 0 bases, with 13 bases between them. The CDR3 has 15 residues. CDR3 sequence (DNA): TGTGCCAGCAGCCCTGACTGGAGGTTGAACACTGAAGCTTTCTTT. Translation: CASSPDWRLNTEAFF. The full variable domain, in which reference TRBV5-4 and TRBJ1-1 provide the parts outside the CDR3, is ETGVTQSPTHLIKTRGQQVTLRCSSQSGHNTVSWYQQALGQGPQFIFQYYREEENGRGNFPPRFSGLQFPNYSSELNVNALELDDSALYLCASSPDWRLNTEAFFGQGTRLTVV.

This clonotype came up many times. The J gene is TRBJ2-3, the V gene TRBV27, with 7 bases identical to TRBD2. CDR3 length: 18 amino acids. From germline, CDR1 is MNHEY and CDR2 SMNVEV (reference sequence). Unmatched junction bases numbered 14, after V lost 5 bases and J lost 0 bases. CDR3 residues: CASSPSPRIAGSTDTQYF. CDR3 coding DNA: TGTGCCAGCAGTCCGTCACCCCGGATAGCGGGCAGCACAGATACGCAGTATTTT.

This clonotype has a handful of counts. The genes are TRBV13 and TRBJ2-7, with 10 bases matching TRBD2. V lost 3 bases and J lost 3; bases outside the gene matches: 5. The germline V gene encodes CDR1 PRHDT and CDR2 FYEKMQ (reference sequence). The CDR3 loop spans 15 amino acids. The CDR3 loop reads CASSFRTSGNYEQYF. The CDR3 DNA sequence: TGTGCCAGCAGCTTTCGCACTAGCGGGAACTACGAGCAGTACTTC.

This clonotype showed up many times. The chain has TRBV7-9 and TRBJ2-1; D assignment may be TRBD1 or TRBD2 (5 bases each). The germline CDR1 and CDR2 sequences are SEHNR and FQNEAQ (reference sequence). This CDR3 comprises 15 residues. Trimming pared 4 bases from V and 0 bases from J, leaving 10 bases between. The CDR3 nucleotides read TGTGCCAGCAGCTCTCAGGGAGACTCCTACAATGAGCAGTTCTTC. Residues: CASSSQGDSYNEQFF.

This clonotype turned up a few times. The V call is TRBV28, the J call TRBJ2-2; possible D gene TRBD2, 6 bases. This CDR3 is 14 amino acids long. V dropped 2 bases and J dropped 5 bases, with 9 bases sitting between them. Germline CDR1 is MDHEN and CDR2 is SYDVKM. The CDR3 region is CASSLRGGTGELFF. CDR3 coding DNA: TGTGCCAGCAGTTTACGGGGAGGAACCGGGGAGCTGTTTTTT. The variable domain in full, with the rest retrieved from reference TRBV28 and TRBJ2-2, is DVKVTQSSRYLVKRTGEKVFLECVQDMDHENMFWYRQDPGLGLRLIYFSYDVKMKEKGDIPEGYSVSREKKERFSLILESASTNQTSMYLCASSLRGGTGELFFGEGSRLTVL.

This clonotype was counted many times. This chain links TRBV11-2 with TRBJ2-1, with a weak D call TRBD2 (6 bases). The V gene lost 6 bases and the J gene lost 4 bases, with 13 bases spanning the gap. The CDR3 is 14 amino acids. In germline, CDR1 is SGHAT, CDR2 FQNNGV. CDR3 in amino acids: CASRTPGTYNEQFF. CDR3 bases: TGTGCCAGCAGAACTCCCGGGACTTACAATGAGCAGTTCTTC.

This clonotype was recorded at least ten times. V gene TRBV7-2 combines with J gene TRBJ1-2, with TRBD1 matching over 11 bases. CDR3 length equals 19 residues. The junction had 12 bases not matched to a gene; V was cut back by 2 bases and J by 1 base. In germline, CDR1 is SGHTA, CDR2 FQGNSA. The DNA of the CDR3 is TGTGCCAGCAGCTTACGAGGGACAGGGGGAATGCTCTTTAACTATGGCTACACCTTC. It yields the protein CASSLRGTGGMLFNYGYTF.

This clonotype was seen ten or more times. The DNA for the CDR3 is TGCGCCAGCAGCTACCGGGACAGGGGACAAGGCGAGCAGTACTTC. Protein product: CASSYRDRGQGEQYF. The rearrangement links TRBV5-1 to TRBJ2-7; 10 nucleotides align to TRBD1. The V gene end was trimmed by 3 bases and the J gene end by 6 bases; junction bases not matched to a gene: 9. CDR1 is SGHRS and CDR2 is YFSETQ in the germline V gene. This CDR3 is built from 15 residues. Complete variable domain (other parts from reference TRBV5-1 and TRBJ2-7): KAGVTQTPRYLIKTRGQQVTLSCSPISGHRSVSWYQQTPGQGLQFLFEYFSETQRNKGNFPGRFSGRQFSNSRSEMNVSTLELGDSALYLCASSYRDRGQGEQYFGPGTRLTVT.

This clonotype has ten or more counts. The chain links TRBV30 to TRBJ2-1; 8 bases map to TRBD2. The J segment lost 5 bases and the V segment lost 0 bases, leaving 0 bases of the junction unmatched. The CDR3 extends over 13 amino acids. CDR1 is GTSNPN and CDR2 is SVGIG in the germline V gene (reference sequence). CDR3 bases: TGTGCCTGGAGTGTACTAGCGGACAATGAGCAGTTCTTC. This codes for CAWSVLADNEQFF.

This clonotype was found many times. This rearrangement joins TRBV28 to TRBJ1-5, with 8 bases fitting TRBD1. The CDR3 consists of 14 residues. The ends lost 6 bases at V and 5 bases at J; junction bases unmatched: 6. Germline CDR1 reads MDHEN; CDR2 reads SYDVKM. The CDR3 bases are TGTGCCAGCAGCCAAGACAGGGGAGATCAGCCCCAGCATTTT. This translates into CASSQDRGDQPQHF.

This clonotype has only a few counts. The rearrangement links TRBV2 to TRBJ1-5; D might be TRBD1 (6 bases). The ends were cut back, 5 bases at V and 7 bases at J, with 18 bases in the middle. Per germline, CDR1 SNHLY and CDR2 FYNNEI. This CDR3 region has 15 residues. The CDR3 DNA reads as TGTGCCAGCAGTCTAGAACAGGGTTCGGGACAGCCCCAGCATTTT. This encodes CASSLEQGSGQPQHF.

The chain links TRBV9 to TRBJ1-2; 11 positions match TRBD1. J was trimmed by 3 bases and V by 2 bases; bases with no gene match: 3. Germline assignment: CDR1 SGDLS and CDR2 YYNGEE. The CDR3 totals 15 residues. In DNA form, the CDR3 reads TGTGCCAGCAGCGTCGGGGACAGGGGGTACTATGGCTACACCTTC. Translated: CASSVGDRGYYGYTF.

This clonotype turned up a few times. V gene TRBV19 combines with J gene TRBJ1-2, with D unclear. The length of the CDR3 is 14 residues. V gave up 7 bases and J gave up 4 bases, with 16 bases separating them. The V gene's germline CDR1 is LNHDA and CDR2 SQIVND (reference sequence). This CDR3 is CASTPTAILYGYTF. CDR3 nucleotide sequence: TGTGCCAGTACTCCCACCGCCATCCTCTATGGCTACACCTTC.

This clonotype was recorded many times. The V and J genes are TRBV6-1 and TRBJ2-7; 9 bases align to TRBD1. CDR1 MNHNS and CDR2 SASEGT come from the germline V gene. There are 14 residues in the CDR3. V was pared by 6 bases and J by 3 bases, with 6 bases of the junction left unmatched. CDR3 sequence (DNA): TGTGCCAGCAGCCGAGACAGGGGGAGCTACGAGCAGTACTTC. Translating gives CASSRDRGSYEQYF.

This clonotype was observed at least ten times. The chain combines TRBV15 with TRBJ1-2; a possible D gene is TRBD1 (6 bases). This CDR3 region has 14 residues. Germline V gene sequence: CDR1 LNHNV, CDR2 YYDKDF (reference sequence). Trimming shortened V by 0 bases and J by 8 bases, and 13 bases separated the two germline ends. CDR3 sequence (DNA): TGTGCCACCAGCAGAGATTCATACAGGGTCGGCTACACCTTC. Amino acid sequence: CATSRDSYRVGYTF.